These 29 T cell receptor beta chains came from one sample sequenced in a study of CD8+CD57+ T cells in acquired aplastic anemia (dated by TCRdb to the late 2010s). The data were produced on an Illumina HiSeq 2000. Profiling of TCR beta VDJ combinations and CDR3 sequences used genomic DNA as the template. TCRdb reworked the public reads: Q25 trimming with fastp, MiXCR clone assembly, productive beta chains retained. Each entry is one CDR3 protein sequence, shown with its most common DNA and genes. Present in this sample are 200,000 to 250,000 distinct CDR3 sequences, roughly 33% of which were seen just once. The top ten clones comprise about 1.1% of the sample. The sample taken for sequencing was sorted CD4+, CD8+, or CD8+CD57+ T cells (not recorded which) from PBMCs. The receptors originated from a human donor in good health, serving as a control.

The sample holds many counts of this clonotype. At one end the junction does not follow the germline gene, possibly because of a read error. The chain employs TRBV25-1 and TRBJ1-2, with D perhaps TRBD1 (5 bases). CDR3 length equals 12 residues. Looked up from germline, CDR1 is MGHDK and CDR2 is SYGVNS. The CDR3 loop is CASSELGTPVYF. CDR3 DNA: TGTGCCAGCAGTGAATTGGGGACGCCGGTCTACTTC.

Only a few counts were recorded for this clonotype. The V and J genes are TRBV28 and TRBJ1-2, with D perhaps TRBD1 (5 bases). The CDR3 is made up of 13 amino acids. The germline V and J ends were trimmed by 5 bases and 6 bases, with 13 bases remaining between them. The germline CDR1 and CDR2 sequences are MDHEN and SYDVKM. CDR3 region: CASSAGLSHGYTF. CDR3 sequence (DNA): TGTGCCAGCAGTGCAGGGCTTTCCCATGGCTACACCTTC.

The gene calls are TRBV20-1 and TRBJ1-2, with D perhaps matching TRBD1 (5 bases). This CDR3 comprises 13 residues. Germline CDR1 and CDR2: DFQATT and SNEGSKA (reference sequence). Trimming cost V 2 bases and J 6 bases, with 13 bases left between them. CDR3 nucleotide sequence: TGCAGTGCTAGATCCGGGACCAGCCATGGCTACACCTTC. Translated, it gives CSARSGTSHGYTF.

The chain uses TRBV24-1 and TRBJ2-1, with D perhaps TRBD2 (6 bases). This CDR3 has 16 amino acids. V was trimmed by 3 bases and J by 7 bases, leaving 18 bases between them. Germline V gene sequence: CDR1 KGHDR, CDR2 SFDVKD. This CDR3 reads CATSDGAGGFVNEQFF. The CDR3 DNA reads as TGTGCCACCAGTGATGGCGCCGGGGGTTTCGTGAATGAGCAGTTCTTC.

This chain's CDR3 is CASSEAGGRNTEAFF. The CDR3 region has the DNA TGTGCCAGCAGTGAAGCAGGGGGTCGGAACACTGAAGCTTTCTTT. The chain links TRBV2 to TRBJ1-1; possibly TRBD1 for D (6 bases). With 0 bases removed from V and 1 base from J, the gap between germline ends came to 9 bases. This CDR3 region has 15 residues. In germline, CDR1 is SNHLY, CDR2 FYNNEI.

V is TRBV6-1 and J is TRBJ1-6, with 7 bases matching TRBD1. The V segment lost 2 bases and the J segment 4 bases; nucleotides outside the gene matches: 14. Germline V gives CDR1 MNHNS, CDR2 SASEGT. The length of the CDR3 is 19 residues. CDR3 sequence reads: CASSETKRHRTGYNSPLHF. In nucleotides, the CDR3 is TGTGCCAGCAGTGAAACAAAGAGACATAGGACAGGATATAATTCACCCCTCCACTTT.

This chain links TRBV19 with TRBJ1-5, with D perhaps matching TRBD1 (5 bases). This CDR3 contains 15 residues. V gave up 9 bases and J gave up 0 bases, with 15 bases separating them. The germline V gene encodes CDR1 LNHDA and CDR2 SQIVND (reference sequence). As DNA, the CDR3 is TGTGCCAGCTCACCCTCCAGGGATAGCAATCAGCCCCAGCATTTT. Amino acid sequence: CASSPSRDSNQPQHF.

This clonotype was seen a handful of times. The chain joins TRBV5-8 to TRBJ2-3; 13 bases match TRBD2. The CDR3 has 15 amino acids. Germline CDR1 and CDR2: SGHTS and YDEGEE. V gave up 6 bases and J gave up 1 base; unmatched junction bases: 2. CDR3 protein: CASNGLAGGTDTQYF. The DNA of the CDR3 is TGTGCCAGCAACGGACTAGCGGGGGGCACAGATACGCAGTATTTT.

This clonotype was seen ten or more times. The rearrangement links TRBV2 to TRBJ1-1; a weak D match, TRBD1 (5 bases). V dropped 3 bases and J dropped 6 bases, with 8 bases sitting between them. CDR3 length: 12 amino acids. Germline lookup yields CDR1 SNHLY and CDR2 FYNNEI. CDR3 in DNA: TGTGCCAGCAGTGAGAGCAGGGCTGAAGCTTTCTTT. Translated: CASSESRAEAFF.

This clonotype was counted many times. This chain's CDR3 is CASSGRTGPSYEQYF. CDR3 in DNA: TGTGCCAGCAGTGGGCGGACAGGTCCGTCCTACGAGCAGTACTTC. The rearrangement uses TRBV2 and TRBJ2-7, with TRBD1 identical over 7 bases. Looked up from germline, CDR1 is SNHLY and CDR2 is FYNNEI. CDR3 length: 15 residues. V lost 4 bases, J lost 1 base, and 7 bases stayed unmatched. Supplemented by reference TRBV2 and TRBJ2-7, the full variable domain reads EPEVTQTPSHQVTQMGQEVILRCVPISNHLYFYWYRQILGQKVEFLVSFYNNEISEKSEIFDDQFSVERPDGSNFTLKIRSTKLEDSAMYFCASSGRTGPSYEQYFGPGTRLTVT.

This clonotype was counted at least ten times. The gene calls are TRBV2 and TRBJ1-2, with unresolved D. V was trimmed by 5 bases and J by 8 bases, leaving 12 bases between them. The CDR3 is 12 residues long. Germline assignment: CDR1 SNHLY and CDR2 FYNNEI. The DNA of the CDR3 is TGTGCCAGCAGTCTGGCCGTGGGGGGCTACACCTTC. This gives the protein CASSLAVGGYTF.

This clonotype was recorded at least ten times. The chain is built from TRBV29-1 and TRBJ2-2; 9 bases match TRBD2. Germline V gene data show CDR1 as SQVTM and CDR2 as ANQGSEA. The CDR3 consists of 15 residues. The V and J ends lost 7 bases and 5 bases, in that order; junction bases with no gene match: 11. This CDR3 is CSAGWAGGLTGELFF. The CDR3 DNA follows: TGCAGCGCTGGCTGGGCGGGAGGGTTGACCGGGGAGCTGTTTTTT.

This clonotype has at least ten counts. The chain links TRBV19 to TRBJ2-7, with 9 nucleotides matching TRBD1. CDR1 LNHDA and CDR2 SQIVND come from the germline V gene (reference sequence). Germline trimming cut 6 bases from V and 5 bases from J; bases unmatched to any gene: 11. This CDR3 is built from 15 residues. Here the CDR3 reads CASSQTGTGKDEQYF. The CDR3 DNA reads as TGTGCCAGTAGCCAAACAGGGACAGGGAAGGACGAGCAGTACTTC.

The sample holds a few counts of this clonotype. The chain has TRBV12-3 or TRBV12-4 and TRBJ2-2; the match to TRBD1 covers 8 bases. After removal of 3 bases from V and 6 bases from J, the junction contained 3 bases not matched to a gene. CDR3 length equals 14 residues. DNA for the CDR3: TGTGCCAGCAGTTTTTGGACAGGGTCCGGGGAGCTGTTTTTT. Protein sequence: CASSFWTGSGELFF.

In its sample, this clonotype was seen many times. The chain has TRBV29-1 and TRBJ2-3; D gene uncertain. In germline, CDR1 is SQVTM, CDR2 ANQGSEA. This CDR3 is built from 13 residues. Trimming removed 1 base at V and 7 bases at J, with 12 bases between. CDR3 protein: CSVEVGLGNTQYF. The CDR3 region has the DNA TGCAGCGTTGAAGTAGGTTTGGGGAATACGCAGTATTTT.

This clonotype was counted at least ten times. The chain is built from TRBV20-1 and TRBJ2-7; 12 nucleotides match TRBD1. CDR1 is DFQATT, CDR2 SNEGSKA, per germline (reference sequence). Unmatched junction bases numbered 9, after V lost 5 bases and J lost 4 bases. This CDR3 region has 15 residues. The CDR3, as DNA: TGCAGTGCTGAGGCCCCGGGACAGGGGGCGTACGAGCAGTACTTC. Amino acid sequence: CSAEAPGQGAYEQYF.

The CDR3 sequence is CATSVGDNQPQHF. The CDR3, as DNA: TGTGCCACCAGCGTAGGGGATAATCAGCCCCAGCATTTT. This rearrangement joins TRBV15 to TRBJ1-5, with D maybe TRBD1 (5 bases). This CDR3 is 13 amino acids long. Trimming took off 5 bases at V and 4 bases at J, with 9 bases between the two ends. Germline-derived CDR1 and CDR2 are LNHNV and YYDKDF (reference sequence).

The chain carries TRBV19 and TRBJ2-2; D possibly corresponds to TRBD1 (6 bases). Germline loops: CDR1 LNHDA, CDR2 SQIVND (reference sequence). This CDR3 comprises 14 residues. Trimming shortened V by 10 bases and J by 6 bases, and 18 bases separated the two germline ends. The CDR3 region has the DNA TGTGCCATCCGACCCCAGGGGAGCGCCGGGGAGCTGTTTTTT. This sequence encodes CAIRPQGSAGELFF. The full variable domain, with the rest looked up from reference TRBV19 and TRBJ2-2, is DGGITQSPKYLFRKEGQNVTLSCEQNLNHDAMYWYRQDPGQGLRLIYYSQIVNDFQKGDIAEGYSVSREKKESFPLTVTSAQKNPTAFYLCAIRPQGSAGELFFGEGSRLTVL.

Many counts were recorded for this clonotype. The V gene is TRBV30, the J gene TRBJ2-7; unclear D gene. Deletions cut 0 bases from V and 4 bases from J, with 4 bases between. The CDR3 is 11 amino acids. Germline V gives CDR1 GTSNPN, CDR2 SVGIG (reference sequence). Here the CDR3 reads CAWSVVYEQYF. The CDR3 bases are TGTGCCTGGAGTGTAGTGTACGAGCAGTACTTC.

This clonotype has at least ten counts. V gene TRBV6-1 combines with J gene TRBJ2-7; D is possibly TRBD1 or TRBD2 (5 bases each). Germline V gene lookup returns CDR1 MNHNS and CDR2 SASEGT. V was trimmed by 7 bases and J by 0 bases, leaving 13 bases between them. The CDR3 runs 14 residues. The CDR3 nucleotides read TGTGCCAGCACCGGAAGTGGGGGCTCCTACGAGCAGTACTTC. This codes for CASTGSGGSYEQYF.

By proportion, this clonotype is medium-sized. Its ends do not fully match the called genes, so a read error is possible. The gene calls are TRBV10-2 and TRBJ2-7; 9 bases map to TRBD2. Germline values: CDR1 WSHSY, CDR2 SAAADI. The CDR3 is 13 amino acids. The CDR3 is CASSAVDSGSRTF. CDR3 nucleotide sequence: TGCGCCAGCAGTGCTGTCGATAGCGGGAGTCGTACCTTC.

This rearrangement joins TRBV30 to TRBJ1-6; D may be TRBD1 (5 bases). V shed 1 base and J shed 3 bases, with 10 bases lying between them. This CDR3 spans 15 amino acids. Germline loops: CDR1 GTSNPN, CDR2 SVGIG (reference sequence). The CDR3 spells CAWSARTHYNSPLHF. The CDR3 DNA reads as TGTGCCTGGAGTGCACGGACACACTATAATTCACCCCTCCACTTT.

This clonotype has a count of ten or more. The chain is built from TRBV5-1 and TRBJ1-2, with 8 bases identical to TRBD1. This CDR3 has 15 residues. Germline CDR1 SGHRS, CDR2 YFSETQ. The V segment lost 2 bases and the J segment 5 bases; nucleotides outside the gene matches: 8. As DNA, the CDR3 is TGCGCCAGCAGCTTATGGACAGGGCCGGAGTATGGCTACACCTTC. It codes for CASSLWTGPEYGYTF.

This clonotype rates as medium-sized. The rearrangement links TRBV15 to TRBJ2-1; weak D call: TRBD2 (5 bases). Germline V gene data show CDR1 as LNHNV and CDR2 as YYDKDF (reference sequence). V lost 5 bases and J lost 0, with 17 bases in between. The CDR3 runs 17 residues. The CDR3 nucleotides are TGTGCCACCAGCGGGGTGGGAACGGGAAGCTCCTACAATGAGCAGTTCTTC. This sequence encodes CATSGVGTGSSYNEQFF.

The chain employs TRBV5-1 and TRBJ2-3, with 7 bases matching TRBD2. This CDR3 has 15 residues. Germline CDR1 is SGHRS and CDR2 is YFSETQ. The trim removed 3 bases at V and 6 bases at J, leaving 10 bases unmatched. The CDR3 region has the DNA TGCGCCAGCAGCTCAAAGCGGGGAGGGGAGGATACGCAGTATTTT. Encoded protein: CASSSKRGGEDTQYF.

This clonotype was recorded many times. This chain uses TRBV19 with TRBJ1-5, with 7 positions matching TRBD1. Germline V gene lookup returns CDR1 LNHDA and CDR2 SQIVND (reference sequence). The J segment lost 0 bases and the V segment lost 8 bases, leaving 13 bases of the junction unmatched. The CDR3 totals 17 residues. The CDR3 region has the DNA TGTGCCAGTGCTGGACAGGAGGCGATTAGTAGCAATCAGCCCCAGCATTTT. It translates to CASAGQEAISSNQPQHF.

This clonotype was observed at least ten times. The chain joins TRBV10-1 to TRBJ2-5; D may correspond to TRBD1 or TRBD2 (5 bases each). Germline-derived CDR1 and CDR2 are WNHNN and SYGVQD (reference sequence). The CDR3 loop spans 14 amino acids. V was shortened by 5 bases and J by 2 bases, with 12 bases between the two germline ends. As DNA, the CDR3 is TGCGCCAGCAGTCAGGCCGGGACGCAAGAGACCCAGTACTTC. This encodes CASSQAGTQETQYF.

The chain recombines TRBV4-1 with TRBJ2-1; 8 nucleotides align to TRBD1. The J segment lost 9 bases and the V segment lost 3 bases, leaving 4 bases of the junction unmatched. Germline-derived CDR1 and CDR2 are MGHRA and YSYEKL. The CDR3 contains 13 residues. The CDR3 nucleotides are TGCGCCAGCAGCCACTTACAGGGGGTTGAGCAGTTCTTC. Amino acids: CASSHLQGVEQFF.

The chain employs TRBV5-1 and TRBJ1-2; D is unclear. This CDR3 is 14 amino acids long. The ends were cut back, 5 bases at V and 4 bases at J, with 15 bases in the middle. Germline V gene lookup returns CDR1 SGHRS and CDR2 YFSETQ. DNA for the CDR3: TGCGCCAGCAGGGACGTATTCCGGAGCTATGGCTACACCTTC. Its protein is CASRDVFRSYGYTF. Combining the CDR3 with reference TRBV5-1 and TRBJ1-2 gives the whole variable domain KAGVTQTPRYLIKTRGQQVTLSCSPISGHRSVSWYQQTPGQGLQFLFEYFSETQRNKGNFPGRFSGRQFSNSRSEMNVSTLELGDSALYLCASRDVFRSYGYTFGSGTRLTVV.